The 5 T cell receptor beta chains reported below all come from one sample, sequenced in a study of blood T cell repertoires in COVID-19. Clones were sequenced by immunoSEQ multiplex PCR, and TCRdb holds only the in-frame ones, with some missing. This sample has roughly 280,000 clones, with about 85% found just once. Sequenced input: peripheral blood. All receptors come from a man between 18 and 29 years old with active or convalescent COVID-19.

V is TRBV6-5 and J is TRBJ2-3, with TRBD1 matching over 10 bases. V lost 6 bases to trimming and J lost 6 bases; unmatched junction nucleotides: 6. This CDR3 region has 14 residues. CDR1 and CDR2 (germline): MNHEY, SVGAGI. Here the CDR3 DNA reads TGTGCCAGCAGCGACAGGGGGCTGTGGGATACGCAGTATTTT. Protein: CASSDRGLWDTQYF.

The V and J genes are TRBV5-4 and TRBJ2-1, with 8 bases fitting TRBD2. The CDR3 is 15 residues long. Germline values: CDR1 SGHNT, CDR2 YYREEE (reference sequence). V lost 5 bases, J lost 7 bases, and 11 bases stayed unmatched. The DNA of the CDR3 is TGTGCCAGCAGACCTGAGGCGGGGGGACGGAATGAGCAGTTCTTC. This gives the protein CASRPEAGGRNEQFF.

The chain employs TRBV15 and TRBJ2-3, with TRBD2 matching over 7 bases. The CDR3 contains 15 residues. In germline, CDR1 is LNHNV, CDR2 YYDKDF (reference sequence). Losses at the gene ends were 1 base for V and 6 bases for J; bases not matched to a gene: 7. The CDR3 spells CATSRGAGLSDTQYF. The CDR3 DNA reads as TGTGCCACCAGCAGAGGGGCGGGACTAAGCGATACGCAGTATTTT.

This clone has more than one count but fewer than ten. The rearrangement uses TRBV4-1 and TRBJ2-2; a possible D gene is TRBD1 (6 bases). The CDR3 runs to 14 residues. Germline V gene lookup returns CDR1 MGHRA and CDR2 YSYEKL. The germline V and J ends were trimmed by 6 bases and 0 bases, with 8 bases remaining between them. The CDR3 sequence: CASSTGSNTGELFF. CDR3 nucleotides: TGCGCCAGCAGTACAGGGTCGAACACCGGGGAGCTGTTTTTT.

J is TRBJ1-1 and V is TRBV18; D is perhaps TRBD1 (5 bases). The ends were cut back, 8 bases at V and 2 bases at J, with 12 bases in the middle. The CDR3 has 13 amino acids. Germline CDR1 and CDR2: KGHSH and LQKENI. The CDR3 DNA reads as TGTGCCAGCAGGCAGGGTGGCAACACTGAAGCTTTCTTT. As protein: CASRQGGNTEAFF.